These 24 T cell receptor beta chains came from one sample sequenced in a study of blood T cell repertoires in COVID-19. Sequencing used immunoSEQ multiplex PCR; TCRdb keeps in-frame clones, though not all of them. This sample has 300,000 to 450,000 clones, with approximately 89% found just once. Sequencing was performed on peripheral blood. The receptors come from a young woman with COVID-19, enrolled during active disease.

The chain recombines TRBV4-1 with TRBJ2-7; D perhaps matches TRBD2 (6 bases). Germline assignment: CDR1 MGHRA and CDR2 YSYEKL. The CDR3 covers 14 residues. V dropped 0 bases and J dropped 7 bases, with 13 bases sitting between them. CDR3 sequence reads: CASSQDGAGREQYF. In nucleotides, the CDR3 is TGCGCCAGCAGCCAAGACGGCGCGGGAAGGGAGCAGTACTTC.

The V call is TRBV11-3, the J call TRBJ2-5; D gene ambiguous. V was shortened by 4 bases and J by 3 bases, with 12 bases between the two germline ends. The CDR3 covers 14 residues. Looked up from germline, CDR1 is SGHNT and CDR2 is YENEEA. As DNA, the CDR3 is TGTGCCAGCAGCTCCGGGTCTGGAGAAGAGACCCAGTACTTC. It codes for CASSSGSGEETQYF.

This clone was counted a single time. The CDR3 DNA sequence: TGTGCCAGCAGCTTAGCGACCGGGACAGTGAACTCCTACGAGCAGTACTTC. Its protein is CASSLATGTVNSYEQYF. The chain recombines TRBV7-9 with TRBJ2-7, with 7 bases identical to TRBD1. The V and J ends lost 0 bases and 0 bases, in that order; junction bases with no gene match: 8. Germline V gene sequence: CDR1 SEHNR, CDR2 FQNEAQ (reference sequence). CDR3 length: 17 amino acids.

The J gene is TRBJ2-3, the V gene TRBV7-6, with 8 bases aligning to TRBD2. Germline-derived CDR1 and CDR2 are SGHVS and FNYEAQ. After removal of 7 bases from V and 4 bases from J, the junction contained 4 bases not matched to a gene. The CDR3 loop spans 13 amino acids. The CDR3 sequence: CASTGGGADTQYF. CDR3 nucleotide sequence: TGTGCCAGCACCGGGGGGGGTGCAGATACGCAGTATTTT.

This chain connects TRBV2 to TRBJ1-2; 7 bases align to TRBD1. The CDR3 has 16 amino acids. In germline, CDR1 is SNHLY, CDR2 FYNNEI. V shed 4 bases, J shed 1 base, and the junction held 9 bases outside the gene matches. DNA for the CDR3: TGTGCCAGCAGTGTGGGACAGCAGAACCTTAACTATGGCTACACCTTC. This translates into CASSVGQQNLNYGYTF. The full variable domain, with the rest looked up from reference TRBV2 and TRBJ1-2, is EPEVTQTPSHQVTQMGQEVILRCVPISNHLYFYWYRQILGQKVEFLVSFYNNEISEKSEIFDDQFSVERPDGSNFTLKIRSTKLEDSAMYFCASSVGQQNLNYGYTFGSGTRLTVV.

This rearrangement joins TRBV6-5 to TRBJ1-2; 9 bases match TRBD1. Per the germline V gene, CDR1 is MNHEY and CDR2 is SVGAGI. Trimming at V came to 5 bases and at J to 4 bases, leaving 8 bases not matched to a gene. The CDR3 runs to 15 residues. For the CDR3, the DNA is TGTGCCAGCAGTAGCACAGGGGGCGCGGGCTATGGCTACACCTTC. Protein: CASSSTGGAGYGYTF.

The chain has TRBV5-4 and TRBJ1-5; 7 bases line up with TRBD1. CDR1 is SGHNT, CDR2 YYREEE, per germline (reference sequence). The CDR3 sequence is 14 residues long. Trimming removed 4 bases from V and 2 bases from J; junction bases left unmatched: 3. CDR3 nucleotide sequence: TGTGCCAGCAGCCCCGGGACAGGCAATCAGCCCCAGCATTTT. It yields the protein CASSPGTGNQPQHF. Combining the CDR3 with reference TRBV5-4 and TRBJ1-5 gives the whole variable domain ETGVTQSPTHLIKTRGQQVTLRCSSQSGHNTVSWYQQALGQGPQFIFQYYREEENGRGNFPPRFSGLQFPNYSSELNVNALELDDSALYLCASSPGTGNQPQHFGDGTRLSIL.

This rearrangement joins TRBV28 to TRBJ1-3; TRBD1 matches at 8 bases. This CDR3 comprises 14 residues. From germline, CDR1 is MDHEN and CDR2 SYDVKM. Trimming took 6 bases from V and 8 from J; bases not matched to a gene: 9. The CDR3 region has the DNA TGTGCCAGCAGCCCAGGACAGGGCCGGGACACCATATATTTT. It is translated as CASSPGQGRDTIYF.

The chain carries TRBV29-1 and TRBJ2-1; tentative D call: TRBD2 (5 bases). Looked up from germline, CDR1 is SQVTM and CDR2 is ANQGSEA. The CDR3 contains 16 residues. V was trimmed by 6 bases and J by 2 bases, leaving 20 bases between them. The CDR3 sequence: CSVRPPGNGPYNEQFF. In DNA, the CDR3 is TGCAGCGTCCGACCGCCGGGAAATGGACCCTACAATGAGCAGTTCTTC.

The table lists this clone with a count of one. The V gene is TRBV20-1, the J gene TRBJ2-3, with 7 bases fitting TRBD2. The CDR3 is made up of 15 amino acids. Germline-derived CDR1 and CDR2 are DFQATT and SNEGSKA (reference sequence). After removal of 3 bases from V and 4 bases from J, the junction contained 10 bases not matched to a gene. The CDR3 is CSASSAGAGPDTQYF. CDR3 sequence (DNA): TGCAGTGCTAGTTCGGCGGGAGCGGGCCCAGATACGCAGTATTTT.

By its share, this clone is medium-sized. V is TRBV7-8 and J is TRBJ2-1; possibly TRBD2 for D (5 bases). The CDR3 covers 14 residues. Trimming removed 2 bases from V and 3 bases from J, with 8 bases in between. Germline CDR1 is SGHVS and CDR2 is FQNEAQ. This CDR3 is CASSLLGDYNEQFF. The CDR3 DNA is TGTGCCAGCAGCTTACTCGGGGACTACAATGAGCAGTTCTTC.

V and J are TRBV19 and TRBJ2-2; 11 positions agree with TRBD2. The length of the CDR3 is 15 residues. With 6 bases clipped from V and 5 bases from J, the junction kept 5 bases outside the gene matches. Germline V CDR1 and CDR2: LNHDA, SQIVND (reference sequence). This chain's CDR3 is CASSSSGRFTGELFF. The CDR3 DNA reads TGTGCCAGTAGCTCTAGCGGGAGGTTTACCGGGGAGCTGTTTTTT.

The J gene is TRBJ1-1, the V gene TRBV3-1 (or the pseudogene TRBV3-2); TRBD1 might be the D (5 bases). This CDR3 has 13 residues. The V end lost 5 bases, the J end lost 1 base, and 8 bases lay between the germline ends. Germline CDR1 LGHDT, CDR2 YNNKEL (reference sequence). The CDR3 sequence is CASSIQGNTEAFF. DNA of the CDR3: TGTGCCAGCAGCATCCAGGGGAACACTGAAGCTTTCTTT.

This clone was seen only once. The chain has TRBV4-1 and TRBJ1-1; D is unclear. The CDR3 covers 15 residues. CDR1 MGHRA and CDR2 YSYEKL come from the germline V gene. The V end lost 6 bases, the J end lost 1 base, and 15 bases lay between the germline ends. CDR3 sequence reads: CASSPIPPPNTEAFF. In DNA, the CDR3 is TGCGCCAGCAGTCCTATCCCACCGCCGAACACTGAAGCTTTCTTT.

CDR3 in DNA: TGTGCCAGCAGTTTCGGGGGAGGAAACGGGGAGCTGTTTTTT. Protein product: CASSFGGGNGELFF. The chain uses TRBV27 and TRBJ2-2, with D possibly TRBD2 on 6 matching bases. The CDR3 has 14 amino acids. Germline values: CDR1 MNHEY, CDR2 SMNVEV (reference sequence). V lost 3 bases, J lost 7 bases, and 12 bases lay in between.

This clone is a singleton in its sample. The chain's CDR3 is CASSTSWSSPLHF. CDR3 coding DNA: TGTGCCAGCAGTACCTCGTGGAGTTCACCCCTCCACTTT. The V and J genes are TRBV6-5 and TRBJ1-6; D not certain. The CDR3 runs to 13 residues. The V end lost 5 bases, the J end lost 9 bases, and 11 bases lay between the germline ends. Germline assignment: CDR1 MNHEY and CDR2 SVGAGI.

The genes are TRBV5-5 and TRBJ2-2, with a tentative D call TRBD2 (6 bases). CDR3 length: 15 amino acids. Germline-derived CDR1 and CDR2 are SGHKS and YYEKEE (reference sequence). Trimming cost V 3 bases and J 4 bases, with 13 bases left between them. The CDR3 DNA reads as TGTGCCAGCAGCTCACAAGGGACTCCCACCGGGGAGCTGTTTTTT. Translated: CASSSQGTPTGELFF.

The gene calls are TRBV27 and TRBJ1-1; D remains ambiguous. V gave up 2 bases and J gave up 3 bases, with 16 bases separating them. The germline gives CDR1 MNHEY, CDR2 SMNVEV (reference sequence). The CDR3 totals 16 residues. This CDR3 is CASSLIPGPFDTEAFF. CDR3 coding DNA: TGTGCCAGCAGTTTAATCCCGGGTCCCTTTGACACTGAAGCTTTCTTT.

As to this clone: An end of the junction differs from the germline gene, which may be a read error. This chain joins TRBV7-7 and TRBJ2-7; 8 bases line up with TRBD2. CDR1 and CDR2 from the germline V gene are SSHAT and FNYEAQ (reference sequence). The CDR3 totals 15 residues. CDR3 protein: CASSQGSGISYEQYF. Here the CDR3 DNA reads TGTGCTAGCAGCCAAGGTAGCGGGATCTCCTACGAGCAGTACTTC. Complete variable domain (other parts from reference TRBV7-7 and TRBJ2-7): GAGVSQSPRYKVTKRGQDVTLRCDPISSHATLYWYQQALGQGPEFLTYFNYEAQPDKSGLPSDRFSAERPEGSISTLTIQRTEQRDSAMYRCASSQGSGISYEQYFGPGTRLTVT.

The gene calls are TRBV30 and TRBJ1-2; 7 bases fit TRBD1. This CDR3 is built from 16 residues. Per germline, CDR1 GTSNPN and CDR2 SVGIG (reference sequence). V shed 3 bases and J 2 bases; nucleotides not matched to a gene: 12. This CDR3 is CAWRQGDPRGNYGYTF. CDR3 nucleotide sequence: TGTGCCTGGAGGCAGGGGGACCCAAGAGGGAACTATGGCTACACCTTC.

The CDR3 DNA sequence: TGTGCCAGCAGGGGGACTAGCGGGGGCACAGATACGCAGTATTTT. Translation: CASRGTSGGTDTQYF. The rearrangement joins TRBV2 to TRBJ2-3; TRBD2 aligns across 13 bases. The CDR3 sequence is 15 residues long. Trimming removed 6 bases from V and 1 base from J; junction bases left unmatched: 1. Per germline, CDR1 SNHLY and CDR2 FYNNEI.

This chain joins TRBV11-2 and TRBJ1-1; 7 positions match TRBD1. CDR1 is SGHAT, CDR2 FQNNGV, per germline. With V trimmed by 4 bases and J by 3 bases, 5 bases remained unmatched. This CDR3 comprises 14 residues. CDR3 in amino acids: CASSSDRAYTEAFF. CDR3 bases: TGTGCCAGCAGCTCCGACAGGGCTTACACTGAAGCTTTCTTT.

The chain joins TRBV5-1 to TRBJ2-3; maybe TRBD2 (5 bases). The CDR3 is made up of 13 amino acids. Germline loops: CDR1 SGHRS, CDR2 YFSETQ. The V end was cut by 1 base, the J end by 5 bases, with 8 bases between. In DNA, the CDR3 is TGCGCCAGCAGCTTGTTCGGGGAAGATACGCAGTATTTT. Amino acid sequence: CASSLFGEDTQYF. Filled out from reference TRBV5-1 and TRBJ2-3, the complete variable domain reads KAGVTQTPRYLIKTRGQQVTLSCSPISGHRSVSWYQQTPGQGLQFLFEYFSETQRNKGNFPGRFSGRQFSNSRSEMNVSTLELGDSALYLCASSLFGEDTQYFGPGTRLTVL.

This clone has at least ten counts. The chain links TRBV9 to TRBJ2-3; 9 bases align to TRBD1. The ends lost 7 bases at V and 2 bases at J; junction bases unmatched: 8. This CDR3 is built from 15 residues. Germline loops: CDR1 SGDLS, CDR2 YYNGEE. CDR3 DNA sequence: TGTGCCAGCGGTACAGGGGGCGCCAACACAGATACGCAGTATTTT. Amino acid sequence: CASGTGGANTDTQYF.